This is a list of T cell receptor beta chains from one sample in a study of chemoradiotherapy in HPV16-positive cancers. The data were produced by immunoSEQ multiplex PCR, yet TCRdb's version contains in-frame clones alone and is incomplete. The sample lists approximately 35,000 clones, roughly 78% occurring once. The source was blood, collected from a patient who underwent chemoradiotherapy. Receptor source: a human donor with HPV-associated anogenital cancer. Both conserved end residues are part of each CDR3. The order of the fields is D gene, CDR3 length, clone size, J gene, V gene, CDR3 DNA, CDR3 protein. The D gene is left open where the match is weak. Not all rows give a size; the values are once, few, many and, for expanded clones, a class.

d_call: .
cdr3_length: 14
clone_size: .
j_call: TRBJ1-1
v_call: TRBV9
cdr3_nt: TGTGCCAGCAGCGTATCAACCCCAGGCACTGAAGCTTTCTTT
cdr3_aa: CASSVSTPGTEAFF

d_call: .
cdr3_length: 14
clone_size: few
j_call: TRBJ2-7
v_call: TRBV5-4
cdr3_nt: TGTGCCAGCAGCTTGTGGGGTCTCGTCTACGAGCAGTACTTC
cdr3_aa: CASSLWGLVYEQYF

d_call: TRBD1
cdr3_length: 17
clone_size: .
j_call: TRBJ2-3
v_call: TRBV7-9
cdr3_nt: TGTGCCAGCAGCCAAAGAAGACAGGGTAGAGACACAGATACGCAGTATTTT
cdr3_aa: CASSQRRQGRDTDTQYF

d_call: .
cdr3_length: 14
clone_size: .
j_call: TRBJ1-4
v_call: TRBV5-6
cdr3_nt: TGTGCCAGCAGCTTGGGGAGCCTTAATGAAAAACTGTTTTTT
cdr3_aa: CASSLGSLNEKLFF

d_call: .
cdr3_length: 18
clone_size: .
j_call: TRBJ2-6
v_call: TRBV4-3
cdr3_nt: TGCGCCAGCAGCCAAAGGGGGGGGGCCGGAACTGGGGCCAACGTCCTGACTTTC
cdr3_aa: CASSQRGGAGTGANVLTF

d_call: TRBD1
cdr3_length: 13
clone_size: .
j_call: TRBJ1-3
v_call: TRBV28
cdr3_nt: TGTGCCAGTAGACAGGGGGCTGGAAACACCATATATTTT
cdr3_aa: CASRQGAGNTIYF

d_call: .
cdr3_length: 14
clone_size: once
j_call: TRBJ1-2
v_call: TRBV6-1
cdr3_nt: TGTGCCAGCAGTGAAAGCCCAGGCGGGTATGGCTACACCTTC
cdr3_aa: CASSESPGGYGYTF

d_call: .
cdr3_length: 12
clone_size: .
j_call: TRBJ1-1
v_call: TRBV18
cdr3_nt: TGTGCCAGCTCACCTGACCGCACTGAAGCTTTCTTT
cdr3_aa: CASSPDRTEAFF

d_call: .
cdr3_length: 13
clone_size: .
j_call: TRBJ1-1
v_call: TRBV12-5
cdr3_nt: TGTGCTAGTGGGCTAGGGGGTAGCACTGAAGCTTTCTTT
cdr3_aa: CASGLGGSTEAFF

d_call: TRBD1
cdr3_length: 13
clone_size: .
j_call: TRBJ1-2
v_call: TRBV5-1
cdr3_nt: TGCGCCAGCAGCCAGGGACAGGGTATCGGCTACACCTTC
cdr3_aa: CASSQGQGIGYTF

d_call: TRBD2
cdr3_length: 13
clone_size: .
j_call: TRBJ2-5
v_call: TRBV11-2
cdr3_nt: TGTGCCAGCAGCTTTCCGGGAGGGGAGACCCAGTACTTC
cdr3_aa: CASSFPGGETQYF

d_call: .
cdr3_length: 14
clone_size: .
j_call: TRBJ1-3
v_call: TRBV5-6
cdr3_nt: TGTGCCAGCAGCCCCTTGGGGTCTGGAAACACCATATATTTT
cdr3_aa: CASSPLGSGNTIYF

d_call: .
cdr3_length: 12
clone_size: .
j_call: TRBJ1-5
v_call: TRBV6-1
cdr3_nt: TGTGCCAGCAGTGAAGCGCGGCAGCCCCAGCATTTT
cdr3_aa: CASSEARQPQHF

d_call: .
cdr3_length: 15
clone_size: .
j_call: TRBJ2-3
v_call: TRBV5-1
cdr3_nt: TGCGCCAGCAGCTTTACTAGCAGTCCCACAGATACGCAGTATTTT
cdr3_aa: CASSFTSSPTDTQYF

d_call: TRBD2
cdr3_length: 14
clone_size: .
j_call: TRBJ2-5
v_call: TRBV5-1
cdr3_nt: TGCGCCAGCAGCGAAGGGACTAGCGGGGGGGTCGGGTACTTC
cdr3_aa: CASSEGTSGGVGYF

d_call: .
cdr3_length: 19
clone_size: .
j_call: TRBJ1-2
v_call: TRBV4-2
cdr3_nt: TGTGCCAGCAGCCAAGGTTACGGGGACACCTGGGGGGGTAACTATGGCTACACCTTC
cdr3_aa: CASSQGYGDTWGGNYGYTF

d_call: .
cdr3_length: 15
clone_size: .
j_call: TRBJ1-1
v_call: TRBV27
cdr3_nt: TGTGCCAGCAGTACCGCAGGGCTAAGGGGCGCTGAAGCTTTCTTT
cdr3_aa: CASSTAGLRGAEAFF

d_call: .
cdr3_length: 14
clone_size: .
j_call: TRBJ2-6
v_call: TRBV10-3
cdr3_nt: TGTGCCGCCACCCAGGGGCTCGGGGCCAACGTCCTGACTTTC
cdr3_aa: CAATQGLGANVLTF

d_call: TRBD2
cdr3_length: 16
clone_size: .
j_call: TRBJ2-5
v_call: TRBV9
cdr3_nt: TGTGCCAGCAGCGTACTGGCGGGGGGCGCATCGGAGACCCAGTACTTC
cdr3_aa: CASSVLAGGASETQYF

d_call: .
cdr3_length: 14
clone_size: .
j_call: TRBJ2-7
v_call: TRBV7-9
cdr3_nt: TGTGCCAGCAGCTTAATTTGGAGGGCGAACGAGCAGTACTTC
cdr3_aa: CASSLIWRANEQYF

d_call: .
cdr3_length: 13
clone_size: few
j_call: TRBJ1-3
v_call: TRBV9
cdr3_nt: TGTGCCAGCAGCGTCCCCCCAGGAAACACCATATATTTT
cdr3_aa: CASSVPPGNTIYF

d_call: .
cdr3_length: 17
clone_size: few
j_call: TRBJ2-1
v_call: TRBV4-2
cdr3_nt: TGTGCCAGCAGCCAAGTACGGTTGACCAGGCCCTACAATGAGCAGTTCTTC
cdr3_aa: CASSQVRLTRPYNEQFF

d_call: .
cdr3_length: 12
clone_size: once
j_call: TRBJ2-7
v_call: TRBV2
cdr3_nt: TGTGCGTTACAGGGTTCCTCCTACGAGCAGTACTTC
cdr3_aa: CALQGSSYEQYF

d_call: .
cdr3_length: 15
clone_size: .
j_call: TRBJ1-2
v_call: TRBV18
cdr3_nt: TGTGCCAGCTCACCATTTGGGGGAGCAAACTATGGCTACACCTTC
cdr3_aa: CASSPFGGANYGYTF

d_call: TRBD1
cdr3_length: 14
clone_size: .
j_call: TRBJ2-7
v_call: TRBV5-1
cdr3_nt: TGCGCCAGCAGCCCTACCGGGACAGGGGGCGAGCAGTACTTC
cdr3_aa: CASSPTGTGGEQYF

d_call: TRBD2
cdr3_length: 15
clone_size: .
j_call: TRBJ2-1
v_call: TRBV5-5
cdr3_nt: TGTGCCAGCAGCTTACTAGCGGGGGGTTCGGGTGAGCAGTTCTTC
cdr3_aa: CASSLLAGGSGEQFF